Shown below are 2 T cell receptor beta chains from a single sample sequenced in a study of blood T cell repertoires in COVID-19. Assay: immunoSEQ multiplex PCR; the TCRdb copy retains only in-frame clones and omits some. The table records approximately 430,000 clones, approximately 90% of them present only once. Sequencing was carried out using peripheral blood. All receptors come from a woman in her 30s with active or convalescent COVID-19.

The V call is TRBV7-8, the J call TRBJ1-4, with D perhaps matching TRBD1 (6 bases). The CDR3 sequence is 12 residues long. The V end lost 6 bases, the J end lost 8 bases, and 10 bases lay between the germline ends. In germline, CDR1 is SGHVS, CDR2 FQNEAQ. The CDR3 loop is CASSTGSEKLFF. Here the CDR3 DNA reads TGTGCCAGCAGTACAGGGTCCGAAAAACTGTTTTTT.

The CDR3 sequence is CASRFVTGYDTEAFF. In DNA, the CDR3 is TGTGCCAGCAGATTTGTAACAGGGTACGACACTGAAGCTTTCTTT. The chain links TRBV5-8 to TRBJ1-1; weak D call: TRBD1 (6 bases). CDR1 is SGHTS, CDR2 YDEGEE, per germline. This CDR3 has 15 residues. Trimming removed 5 bases at V and 3 bases at J, with 17 bases between.